This is a list of T cell receptor beta chains from one sample in a study of T-cell memory formation after mild COVID-19. TCRdb fed the 5' RACE reads into MiXCR, producing one record per CDR3 protein. The profile shows 350,000 to 450,000 distinct CDR3 sequences, about 24% of them singletons. The sample comprised PBMCs or a T cell subset sorted from them (not recorded which). The receptors come from an adult woman who had mild COVID-19 (a few samples of this study predate the infection). Cell type and time point are not known. Both conserved end residues are part of each CDR3. The D gene is left open where the match is weak. Not every row has a clone size; where given, it reads once, few, many or a size class.

>few|TRBD2|TRBJ2-7|13|TRBV7-8
TGTGCCAGCACTAGCGGGAAATGGTACGAGCAGTACTTC
CASTSGKWYEQYF
>few|TRBD2|TRBJ2-7|16|TRBV12-3/TRBV12-4
TGTGCCAGCAGCCCAACTAGCGGAACCCTCACCTACGAGCAGTACTTC
CASSPTSGTLTYEQYF
>NA|TRBD2|TRBJ2-2|16|TRBV30
TGTGCGCTTGACCCCGGGACTAGCGTTCCAACCGGGGAGCTGTTTTTT
CALDPGTSVPTGELFF
>NA|TRBD1|TRBJ2-7|14|TRBV12-3/TRBV12-4
TGTGCCAGCAGCCCTACCGGACAGGCCTACGAGCAGTACTTC
CASSPTGQAYEQYF
>many|NA|TRBJ1-2|15|TRBV7-6
TGTGCCAGCAGCCCAACGGACAGAGCTAACTATGGCTACACCTTC
CASSPTDRANYGYTF
>few|NA|TRBJ2-5|12|TRBV7-2
TGTGCCAGCAGGGGTCCGGGAGAGACCCAGTACTTC
CASRGPGETQYF
>NA|TRBD1|TRBJ2-1|15|TRBV6-5
TGTGCCAGCAGTTATGACAGGGGATTCTACAATGAGCAGTTCTTC
CASSYDRGFYNEQFF
>few|NA|TRBJ1-2|15|TRBV29-1
TGCAGCGTTGAAAAGCGCGGGAGTATCGACTATGGCTACACCTTC
CSVEKRGSIDYGYTF
>few|TRBD1|TRBJ1-1|12|TRBV5-1
TGCGCCAGCAGCGGAGAGGGACAGCCGGCTTTCTTT
CASSGEGQPAFF
>NA|NA|TRBJ2-3|17|TRBV12-5
TGTGCTAGTGGTTTGGCCTCCGGGACGATCAGCACAGATACGCAGTATTTT
CASGLASGTISTDTQYF
>NA|TRBD2|TRBJ2-7|14|TRBV7-6
TGTGCCAGCAGCTTACAAGCGGGAGCAGTCGAGCAGTACTTC
CASSLQAGAVEQYF
>few|NA|TRBJ1-2|15|TRBV29-1
TGCAGCGTTGAAGATGAGACCCGTGGCGACTATGGCTACACCTTC
CSVEDETRGDYGYTF
>few|TRBD2|TRBJ2-2|17|TRBV3-1
TGTGCCAGCAGCACGCGACCCGGACTAGTTAACACCGGGGAGCTGTTTTTT
CASSTRPGLVNTGELFF
>NA|TRBD1|TRBJ1-2|15|TRBV6-5
TGTGCCAGCAGTTACCCCGGACAGGGGGAAGGTGGCTACACCTTC
CASSYPGQGEGGYTF
>NA|NA|TRBJ1-2|14|TRBV20-1
TGCAGTGCTCCCCTGGCTCCTAGGCACTATGGCTACACCTTC
CSAPLAPRHYGYTF
>NA|NA|TRBJ1-6|16|TRBV6-5
TGTGCCAGCAGCCTCAACGGCGGGGGTAATAATTCACCCCTCCACTTT
CASSLNGGGNNSPLHF
>NA|NA|TRBJ1-5|15|TRBV15
TGTGCCACCAGCAGAGGTGGTTCTCGCAATCAGCCCCAGCATTTT
CATSRGGSRNQPQHF
>NA|NA|TRBJ1-5|17|TRBV7-2
TGTGCCAGCAGCCCCGGGAGGGGTCTTGTGAGCAATCAGCCCCAGCATTTT
CASSPGRGLVSNQPQHF
>NA|NA|TRBJ2-2|12|TRBV7-3
TGTGCCAGCAGCCCTACGAGCGGGGAGCTGTTTTTT
CASSPTSGELFF
>NA|NA|TRBJ2-5|13|TRBV6-1
TGTGCCAGCAGTTATTTCAGGTCCGAGACCCAGTACTTC
CASSYFRSETQYF
>few|TRBD1|TRBJ1-5|16|TRBV5-5
TGTGCCAGCAGTCTCGTGGGACAGGGCGGCAATCAGCCCCAGCATTTT
CASSLVGQGGNQPQHF
>many|NA|TRBJ1-3|13|TRBV7-9
TGTGCAGGAGGGCTTAGCTCTGGAAACACCATATATTTT
CAGGLSSGNTIYF
>NA|NA|TRBJ2-3|16|TRBV14
TGTGCCAGCAGCCGATCCGGGACAAATCCCACAGATACGCAGTATTTT
CASSRSGTNPTDTQYF
>few|TRBD2|TRBJ2-1|16|TRBV4-2
TGTGCCAGCAGCCAAGTGGAGCGGGGACCATACAATGAGCAGTTCTTC
CASSQVERGPYNEQFF
>NA|NA|TRBJ2-7|14|TRBV7-6
TGTGCCAGCAGGTCAGGGGTGGGCTCCTACGAGCAGTACTTC
CASRSGVGSYEQYF
>NA|TRBD1|TRBJ2-3|14|TRBV19
TGTGCCAGTAGACAGGGGGCCACCACAGATACGCAGTATTTT
CASRQGATTDTQYF
>NA|TRBD1|TRBJ2-1|15|TRBV4-3
TGCGCCAGCAGCCAAATACAGGGGTCCTACAATGAGCAGTTCTTC
CASSQIQGSYNEQFF
>few|NA|TRBJ1-1|12|TRBV4-2
TGTGCCAGCAGCCAAGGGGGGTTTCGAGCTTTCTTT
CASSQGGFRAFF
>few|NA|TRBJ2-1|15|TRBV20-1
TGCAGTGCCCCGACAGACCAGAGCTCCTACAATGAGCAGTTCTTC
CSAPTDQSSYNEQFF
>NA|NA|TRBJ2-2|14|TRBV12-3/TRBV12-4
TGTGCCAGCAGTTTTTTCGGGAACACCGGGGAGCTGTTTTTT
CASSFFGNTGELFF
>NA|NA|TRBJ2-5|15|TRBV24-1
TGTGCCACCAGTGACCCGAAGAAGCCCTTCGGGACCCAGTACTTC
CATSDPKKPFGTQYF
>once|TRBD2|TRBJ2-3|16|TRBV7-6
TGTGCCAGCAGCTTAGCGTCTAGCGGGAGCACAGATACGCAGTATTTT
CASSLASSGSTDTQYF
>many|NA|TRBJ2-7|12|TRBV7-2
TGTGCCAGCAGCCGGAGCTCCTACGAGCAGTACTTC
CASSRSSYEQYF
>few|NA|TRBJ1-1|15|TRBV6-5
TGTGCCAGCAGCCATACTGCGGTTGGTGGCACTGAAGCTTTCTTT
CASSHTAVGGTEAFF
>few|TRBD1|TRBJ1-2|18|TRBV5-5
TGTGCCAGCAGCTTAGCCGGGACAGCAGCATCCAAGAACTATGGCTACACCTTC
CASSLAGTAASKNYGYTF
>few|TRBD1|TRBJ1-5|14|TRBV2
TGTGCCAGTGGACAGGACTATAGCAATCAGCCCCAGCATTTT
CASGQDYSNQPQHF
>many|NA|TRBJ2-3|16|TRBV7-2
TGTGCCAGCAGCTTAGCCCCCGTCACAGGCACAGATACGCAGTATTTT
CASSLAPVTGTDTQYF
>NA|NA|TRBJ1-1|16|TRBV5-6
TGTGCCAGCAGCTTGGCGGCGGCAGTCCGAGGCGCTGAAGCTTTCTTT
CASSLAAAVRGAEAFF
>few|NA|TRBJ1-4|15|TRBV3-1
TGTGCCAGCAACGGCCGTCCGGGGGAGAATGAAAAACTGTTTTTT
CASNGRPGENEKLFF
>few|NA|TRBJ1-2|13|TRBV24-1
TGTGCCACCAGTGCGGTGGGGCTTGATGGCTACACCTTC
CATSAVGLDGYTF
>NA|TRBD2|TRBJ2-3|18|TRBV4-1
TGCGCCAGCAGCCAAGGGGGGACTAGCGGCATCAGCACAGATACGCAGTATTTT
CASSQGGTSGISTDTQYF
>NA|NA|TRBJ1-4|11|TRBV29-1
TGCAGCGTTGTTTGGGGTGAAAAACTGTTTTTT
CSVVWGEKLFF
>NA|TRBD1|TRBJ1-1|15|TRBV20-1
TGCAGTGCTAGAGATTCGGGACAGGGAAACACTGAAGCTTTCTTT
CSARDSGQGNTEAFF
>few|NA|TRBJ1-1|15|TRBV20-1
TGCAGTGCTAGCACACACACCAGAGGGAACACTGAAGCTTTCTTT
CSASTHTRGNTEAFF